The 32 T cell receptor beta chains listed next were all sequenced from one sample in a study of shared clonotypes between healthy human individuals. Measured with immunoSEQ multiplex PCR; TCRdb has only the in-frame clones, and not every one. The table shows about 2.1 million clones, with around 93% occurring only once. CD45RO-negative, CCR7-positively selected cells formed the naive CD8 fraction, excluding terminally differentiated effector memory CD45RA+ cells. Sequencing input: naive CD8+ T cells from PBMCs. The receptors stem from a man aged 18 to 29 in good health. Some clones in this sample may be carry-over from other donors' samples.

The chain has TRBV7-6 and TRBJ1-1, with D unresolved. V was shortened by 2 bases and J by 2 bases, with 9 bases between the two germline ends. The CDR3 has 14 amino acids. Germline V gene lookup returns CDR1 SGHVS and CDR2 FNYEAQ. CDR3 sequence: CASSLNTRNTEAFF. The CDR3 DNA reads TGTGCCAGCAGCTTAAACACCAGAAACACTGAAGCTTTCTTT. The full variable domain, with the rest looked up from reference TRBV7-6 and TRBJ1-1, is GAGVSQSPRYKVTKRGQDVALRCDPISGHVSLYWYRQALGQGPEFLTYFNYEAQQDKSGLPNDRFSAERPEGSISTLTIQRTEQRDSAMYRCASSLNTRNTEAFFGQGTRLTVV.

V is TRBV29-1 and J is TRBJ2-6, with D perhaps TRBD1 (6 bases). Trimming cost V 5 bases and J 1 base, with 12 bases left between them. The CDR3 consists of 15 residues. The germline V gene has CDR1 SQVTM and CDR2 ANQGSEA. For the CDR3, the DNA is TGCAGCGTTTATGACAGGCCGTCTGGGGCCAACGTCCTGACTTTC. Translated: CSVYDRPSGANVLTF.

The chain couples TRBV7-8 to TRBJ1-4; no firm D call. The V and J ends lost 1 base and 2 bases respectively, with 5 bases between them. From germline, CDR1 is SGHVS and CDR2 FQNEAQ. This CDR3 contains 14 residues. The CDR3 DNA reads TGTGCCAGCAGCTTAGGGCGGACTAATGAAAAACTGTTTTTT. Protein: CASSLGRTNEKLFF.

This clone was observed once. The chain links TRBV28 to TRBJ2-1; the match to TRBD2 covers 9 bases. V lost 5 bases to trimming and J lost 9 bases; unmatched junction nucleotides: 5. Germline assignment: CDR1 MDHEN and CDR2 SYDVKM. The CDR3 runs to 13 residues. The CDR3 region has the DNA TGTGCCAGCAGTGAATCAGCGGGGGGTGAGCAGTTCTTC. Its protein is CASSESAGGEQFF.

The chain joins TRBV7-8 to TRBJ2-3; 9 nucleotides align to TRBD1. From germline, CDR1 is SGHVS and CDR2 FQNEAQ. CDR3 size: 13 residues. With 8 bases clipped from V and 5 bases from J, the junction kept 5 bases outside the gene matches. CDR3 protein: CASRDRVEDTQYF. The CDR3 nucleotides are TGTGCCAGCCGGGACAGGGTAGAAGATACGCAGTATTTT.

J is TRBJ2-3 and V is TRBV29-1; 8 positions match TRBD2. With 0 bases clipped from V and 5 bases from J, the junction kept 16 bases outside the gene matches. Germline V CDR1 and CDR2: SQVTM, ANQGSEA. The CDR3 covers 18 residues. In nucleotides, the CDR3 is TGCAGCGTTGAAGATGGGGGGATTCTAGCGGGCTGGGAAGATACGCAGTATTTT. Residues: CSVEDGGILAGWEDTQYF.

The chain links TRBV7-8 to TRBJ2-2, with D possibly TRBD1 on 5 matching bases. This CDR3 has 16 amino acids. V shed 4 bases and J shed 0 bases, with 12 bases lying between them. From germline, CDR1 is SGHVS and CDR2 FQNEAQ. Written as DNA, the CDR3 is TGTGCCAGCAGCTCGAACAGGTTCGCGAACACCGGGGAGCTGTTTTTT. This gives the protein CASSSNRFANTGELFF.

The J gene is TRBJ2-1, the V gene TRBV7-6; TRBD2 matches 11 bases. Germline-derived CDR1 and CDR2 are SGHVS and FNYEAQ. This CDR3 contains 17 residues. Losses at the gene ends were 5 bases for V and 2 bases for J; bases not matched to a gene: 8. Here the CDR3 reads CASSPLTSGVTYNEQFF. The DNA of the CDR3 is TGTGCCAGCAGCCCTCTGACTAGCGGGGTGACCTACAATGAGCAGTTCTTC.

This chain joins TRBV27 and TRBJ1-1; 7 bases line up with TRBD1. After removal of 10 bases from V and 4 bases from J, the junction contained 15 bases not matched to a gene. Germline V CDR1 and CDR2: MNHEY, SMNVEV (reference sequence). The length of the CDR3 is 15 residues. The CDR3 loop reads CATSETGRMGTEAFF. In DNA form, the CDR3 reads TGTGCCACTTCCGAGACAGGGAGAATGGGCACTGAAGCTTTCTTT.

This rearrangement joins TRBV6-6 to TRBJ1-3; no reliable D call. Germline lookup yields CDR1 MNHNY and CDR2 SVGAGI (reference sequence). The CDR3 is 14 residues long. Trimming left V 6 bases short and J 0 bases short, with 9 bases between. The CDR3 here is CASSPRDSGNTIYF. CDR3 nucleotides: TGTGCCAGCAGCCCGAGGGACTCTGGAAACACCATATATTTT.

This chain links TRBV20-1 with TRBJ2-3, with D hard to call. CDR3 length: 9 residues. The germline V gene encodes CDR1 DFQATT and CDR2 SNEGSKA (reference sequence). CDR3 sequence (DNA): TGCAGCATCGGAGATACGCAGTATTTT. Its translation: CSIGDTQYF.

This clone was seen a single time. The chain recombines TRBV20-1 with TRBJ2-7; D not resolved. Germline V gives CDR1 DFQATT, CDR2 SNEGSKA (reference sequence). The CDR3 has 10 residues. Trimming left V 3 bases short and J 5 bases short, with 5 bases between. As DNA, the CDR3 is TGCAGTGCTAGGTTACACGAGCAGTACTTC. Residues: CSARLHEQYF.

V usage is TRBV28 and J usage is TRBJ2-1; D call uncertain. Deletions cut 10 bases from V and 5 bases from J, with 15 bases between. The CDR3 has 13 amino acids. The V gene's germline CDR1 is MDHEN and CDR2 SYDVKM. The CDR3 region is CANLSRTNNEQFF. The DNA for the CDR3 is TGTGCCAACCTAAGTCGCACGAACAATGAGCAGTTCTTC.

The chain couples TRBV27 to TRBJ2-7, with TRBD1 identical over 7 bases. Germline values: CDR1 MNHEY, CDR2 SMNVEV (reference sequence). The CDR3 contains 14 residues. The V segment lost 4 bases and the J segment 6 bases; nucleotides outside the gene matches: 9. The CDR3 loop reads CASSWDSEGTEQYF. The CDR3 bases are TGTGCCAGCAGTTGGGACAGTGAAGGTACCGAGCAGTACTTC.

The chain has TRBV7-9 and TRBJ2-1, with TRBD2 matching 11 bases. The trim removed 5 bases at V and 5 bases at J, leaving 5 bases unmatched. Germline loops: CDR1 SEHNR, CDR2 FQNEAQ (reference sequence). There are 15 residues in the CDR3. CDR3 bases: TGTGCCAGCAGCCGCGGGACTAGCGGAAACAATGAGCAGTTCTTC. Protein: CASSRGTSGNNEQFF. The whole variable domain, filled in from reference TRBV7-9 and TRBJ2-1, reads DTGVSQNPRHKITKRGQNVTFRCDPISEHNRLYWYRQTLGQGPEFLTYFQNEAQLEKSRLLSDRFSAERPKGSFSTLEIQRTEQGDSAMYLCASSRGTSGNNEQFFGPGTRLTVL.

This clone was seen just once. J is TRBJ2-5 and V is TRBV19; D is ambiguous. Germline V gives CDR1 LNHDA, CDR2 SQIVND (reference sequence). The CDR3 extends over 16 amino acids. The V gene lost 0 bases and the J gene lost 2 bases, with 13 bases spanning the gap. CDR3 nucleotides: TGTGCCAGTAGTATAGATATTAGCCAGACTCAAGAGACCCAGTACTTC. Amino acid sequence: CASSIDISQTQETQYF.

The rearrangement links TRBV28 to TRBJ2-7, with D unclear. Germline V gene data show CDR1 as MDHEN and CDR2 as SYDVKM. This CDR3 contains 14 residues. V lost 3 bases and J 2 bases, leaving 11 bases between the germline ends. In DNA, the CDR3 is TGTGCCAGCAGTTTGCGGCCCATAGCCTACGAGCAGTACTTC. It encodes CASSLRPIAYEQYF. The full variable domain, rest sourced from reference TRBV28 and TRBJ2-7, is DVKVTQSSRYLVKRTGEKVFLECVQDMDHENMFWYRQDPGLGLRLIYFSYDVKMKEKGDIPEGYSVSREKKERFSLILESASTNQTSMYLCASSLRPIAYEQYFGPGTRLTVT.

The rearrangement uses TRBV10-1 and TRBJ2-7; tentative D call: TRBD1 (6 bases). The length of the CDR3 is 13 residues. Trimming removed 10 bases at V and 3 bases at J, with 16 bases between. The germline V gene has CDR1 WNHNN and CDR2 SYGVQD (reference sequence). The CDR3 bases are TGCGCCACCCCGGACCGAGGGGGCTACGAGCAGTACTTC. Its protein product is CATPDRGGYEQYF.

The chain carries TRBV11-2 and TRBJ2-2; no definite D call. The CDR3 covers 16 residues. Trimming stripped 5 bases from V and 2 bases from J, with 15 bases between. Germline CDR1 and CDR2: SGHAT and FQNNGV. CDR3 residues: CASSRELQRNTGELFF. CDR3 DNA sequence: TGTGCCAGCAGCCGCGAGCTCCAGAGAAACACCGGGGAGCTGTTTTTT.

The V gene is TRBV7-9, the J gene TRBJ2-5; 10 positions match TRBD1. The DNA end favors TRBJ2-7, so the J call may be wrong. Germline V gene lookup returns CDR1 SEHNR and CDR2 FQNEAQ (reference sequence). The CDR3 has 15 residues. CDR3 sequence: CASSARDRGFYEQYF. CDR3 nucleotides: TGTGCCAGCAGCGCGAGGGACAGGGGTTTCTACGAGCAGTACTTC.

The rearrangement uses TRBV5-1 and TRBJ2-7, with 9 nucleotides matching TRBD2. Germline V gene lookup returns CDR1 SGHRS and CDR2 YFSETQ. V lost 3 bases, J lost 0 bases, and 10 bases stayed unmatched. This CDR3 comprises 17 residues. The chain's CDR3 is CASSSYHSGSSSYEQYF. For the CDR3, the DNA is TGCGCCAGCAGCTCCTACCATAGCGGGAGTAGCTCCTACGAGCAGTACTTC.

The rearrangement joins TRBV30 to TRBJ2-3; D tentatively fits TRBD1 or TRBD2 (6 bases each). Germline V gene sequence: CDR1 GTSNPN, CDR2 SVGIG (reference sequence). The CDR3 has 17 amino acids. Trimming took off 4 bases at V and 0 bases at J, with 20 bases between the two ends. This CDR3 is CAWTGFGSGASTDTQYF. As DNA, the CDR3 is TGTGCCTGGACCGGCTTCGGGTCGGGGGCTAGCACAGATACGCAGTATTTT.

The rearrangement joins TRBV5-6 to TRBJ2-3; 8 bases are shared with TRBD2. Germline assignment: CDR1 SGHDT and CDR2 YYEEEE. V shed 6 bases, J shed 5 bases, and the junction held 11 bases outside the gene matches. This CDR3 is 15 amino acids long. The CDR3 here is CASTPSGSGVDTQYF. Written as DNA, the CDR3 is TGTGCCAGCACCCCAAGCGGGAGCGGAGTAGATACGCAGTATTTT.

The V call is TRBV27, the J call TRBJ2-7, with D hard to call. The CDR3 loop spans 14 amino acids. The V gene's germline CDR1 is MNHEY and CDR2 SMNVEV (reference sequence). Between the trimmed V and J ends, which lost 7 bases and 2 bases, there was a span of 15 bases. The DNA of the CDR3 is TGTGCCAGCAATCCGGACCGCCGACCCTACGAGCAGTACTTC. Its translation is CASNPDRRPYEQYF.

The V gene is TRBV27, the J gene TRBJ2-2; D unresolved. Germline V gene sequence: CDR1 MNHEY, CDR2 SMNVEV (reference sequence). With 0 bases removed from V and 6 bases from J, the gap between germline ends came to 11 bases. This CDR3 comprises 15 residues. As DNA, the CDR3 is TGTGCCAGCAGTTTATCGGTCCTTGGTCCCGGGGAGCTGTTTTTT. Its protein is CASSLSVLGPGELFF.

The chain carries TRBV2 and TRBJ2-7; perhaps TRBD2 as D (7 bases). V lost 7 bases to trimming and J lost 3 bases, with 16 bases between them. The CDR3 spans 14 residues. CDR1 and CDR2 (germline): SNHLY, FYNNEI. Here the CDR3 DNA reads TGTGCCAGCACCGGTGGGGGGGGCGGCTACGAGCAGTACTTC. Translated: CASTGGGGGYEQYF.

This sequence joins TRBV5-1 and TRBJ2-4, with D maybe TRBD2 (6 bases). Germline V gene lookup returns CDR1 SGHRS and CDR2 YFSETQ. Trimming removed 0 bases from V and 0 bases from J, with 16 bases in between. This CDR3 has 18 amino acids. The CDR3 region has the DNA TGCGCCAGCAGCTTGGCCCCCTCGGGTAGCGGAGCCAAAAACATTCAGTACTTC. Translating it yields CASSLAPSGSGAKNIQYF.

The chain links TRBV29-1 to TRBJ2-5, with 13 bases fitting TRBD2. J gave up 4 bases and V 6 bases, and 8 bases lay outside the gene matches. Germline V lookup: CDR1 SQVTM, CDR2 ANQGSEA. The CDR3 is 15 amino acids. The CDR3 here is CSVARTSGGGETQYF. DNA of the CDR3: TGCAGCGTGGCCCGGACTAGCGGGGGCGGAGAGACCCAGTACTTC.

The genes are TRBV2 and TRBJ2-7; D may correspond to TRBD1 or TRBD2 (5 bases each). V dropped 2 bases and J dropped 5 bases, with 16 bases sitting between them. From germline, CDR1 is SNHLY and CDR2 FYNNEI. The CDR3 runs 15 residues. The CDR3 loop is CASSEWAGREDEQYF. The DNA for the CDR3 is TGTGCCAGCAGTGAATGGGCAGGGAGAGAAGACGAGCAGTACTTC. Based on the CDR3 plus reference TRBV2 and TRBJ2-7, the full variable domain is EPEVTQTPSHQVTQMGQEVILRCVPISNHLYFYWYRQILGQKVEFLVSFYNNEISEKSEIFDDQFSVERPDGSNFTLKIRSTKLEDSAMYFCASSEWAGREDEQYFGPGTRLTVT.

A single count supports this clone. The V and J genes are TRBV5-8 and TRBJ2-2, with a weak D call TRBD2 (5 bases). CDR3 length equals 15 residues. From germline, CDR1 is SGHTS and CDR2 YDEGEE. Trimming removed 3 bases from V and 3 bases from J, with 12 bases in between. CDR3 DNA sequence: TGTGCCAGCAGCTGGCTCCTAGCCGACACCGGGGAGCTGTTTTTT. Translation gives CASSWLLADTGELFF.

The chain has TRBV5-6 and TRBJ1-6; D is unresolved. CDR3 length: 14 amino acids. Germline CDR1 is SGHDT and CDR2 is YYEEEE. Trimming shortened V by 5 bases and J by 7 bases, and 13 bases separated the two germline ends. The CDR3 loop reads CASSQETGNSPLHF. The DNA for the CDR3 is TGTGCCAGCAGTCAAGAGACTGGGAATTCACCCCTCCACTTT.

The CDR3 loop reads CASSELGGEDGYTF. The CDR3 nucleotides are TGTGCCAGCAGTGAATTAGGAGGGGAGGATGGCTACACCTTC. The V gene is TRBV25-1, the J gene TRBJ1-2, with a tentative D call TRBD1 (5 bases). V was pared by 1 base and J by 6 bases, with 12 bases between. The CDR3 totals 14 residues. Germline CDR1 MGHDK, CDR2 SYGVNS.